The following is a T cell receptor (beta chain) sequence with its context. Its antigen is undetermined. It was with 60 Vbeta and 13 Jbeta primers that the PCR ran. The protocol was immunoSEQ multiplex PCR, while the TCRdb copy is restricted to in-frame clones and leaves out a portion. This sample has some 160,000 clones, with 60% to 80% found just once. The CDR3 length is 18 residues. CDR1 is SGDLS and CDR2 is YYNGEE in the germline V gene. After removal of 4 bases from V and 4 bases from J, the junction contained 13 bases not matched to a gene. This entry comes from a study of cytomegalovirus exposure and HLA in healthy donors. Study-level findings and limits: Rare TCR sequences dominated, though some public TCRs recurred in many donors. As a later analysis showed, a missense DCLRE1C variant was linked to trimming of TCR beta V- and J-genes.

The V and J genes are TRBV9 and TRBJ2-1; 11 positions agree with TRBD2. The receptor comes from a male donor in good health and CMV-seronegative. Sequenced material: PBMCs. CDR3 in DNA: TGTGCCAGCAGCTCTGGACTAGCGGGCACCTCTGTGTACAATGAGCAGTTCTTC. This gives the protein CASSSGLAGTSVYNEQFF. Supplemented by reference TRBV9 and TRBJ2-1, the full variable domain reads DSGVTQTPKHLITATGQRVTLRCSPRSGDLSVYWYQQSLDQGLQFLIQYYNGEERAKGNILERFSAQQFPDLHSELNLSSLELGDSALYFCASSSGLAGTSVYNEQFFGPGTRLTVL.